One sample yielded the 8 T cell receptor beta chains listed below, sequenced in a study of identical twins. TCRdb re-analysed the 5' RACE reads in MiXCR, keeping a single row per CDR3 protein. The table includes about 280,000 distinct CDR3 sequences, about 8% detected once. This sample also appeared in a second study, on yellow fever vaccine responses in identical twins.

The sample comprised memory (CD45RO+) T cells sorted from blood. The receptors derive from a woman between 18 and 29 years old in good health.

There are many counts of this clonotype. The chain has TRBV5-1 and TRBJ2-7; D gene unclear. Trimming removed 7 bases from V and 4 bases from J, with 3 bases in between. CDR3 length: 9 residues. Germline V lookup: CDR1 SGHRS, CDR2 YFSETQ. The DNA for the CDR3 is TGCGCCAGCCTTTACGAGCAGTACTTC. As protein: CASLYEQYF.

This clonotype has more than one count but fewer than ten. The CDR3 sequence: CASSPSGGGNQETQYF. The CDR3 DNA reads TGCGCCAGCAGCCCGTCCGGGGGGGGAAACCAAGAGACCCAGTACTTC. This sequence joins TRBV5-1 and TRBJ2-5, with 8 bases aligning to TRBD2. V lost 4 bases and J lost 0; bases outside the gene matches: 8. The CDR3 is 16 amino acids. The germline CDR1 and CDR2 sequences are SGHRS and YFSETQ.

The V call is TRBV29-1, the J call TRBJ2-2, with D maybe TRBD2 (5 bases). Germline-derived CDR1 and CDR2 are SQVTM and ANQGSEA. V lost 6 bases, J lost 2 bases, and 10 bases lay in between. CDR3 size: 13 residues. Written as DNA, the CDR3 is TGCAGCGTGTGGACTCCTAACACCGGGGAGCTGTTTTTT. Its translation is CSVWTPNTGELFF.

This clonotype has only a few counts. The chain couples TRBV10-3 to TRBJ2-7, with D hard to call. Germline CDR1 and CDR2: ENHRY and SYGVKD. The V and J ends lost 3 bases and 1 base respectively, with 16 bases between them. This CDR3 has 16 amino acids. This CDR3 reads CAISETFREWSYEQYV. CDR3 nucleotides: TGTGCCATCAGTGAAACTTTCAGAGAGTGGTCCTACGAGCAGTACGTC.

This clonotype was recorded a few times. V and J are TRBV10-3 and TRBJ1-1, with TRBD1 as a possible D gene (6 bases). The V gene's germline CDR1 is ENHRY and CDR2 SYGVKD. Trimming took 6 bases from V and 4 from J, leaving 12 bases between them. CDR3 length: 13 amino acids. The CDR3 sequence is CAIRPTQGTEAFF. The CDR3 coding sequence is TGTGCCATCAGGCCCACACAGGGCACTGAAGCTTTCTTT.

The rearrangement links TRBV6-1 to TRBJ2-1, with 11 bases identical to TRBD2. This CDR3 is 15 amino acids long. Trimming took 1 base from V and 12 from J; bases not matched to a gene: 8. Germline V gene sequence: CDR1 MNHNS, CDR2 SASEGT. The CDR3 loop reads CASSEDSGGAGSQFF. The CDR3 region has the DNA TGTGCCAGCAGTGAAGATAGCGGGGGGGCAGGTTCGCAGTTCTTC.

The chain is built from TRBV27 and TRBJ2-7; TRBD2 agrees at 8 bases. V was pared by 4 bases and J by 0 bases, with 8 bases of the junction left unmatched. The V gene's germline CDR1 is MNHEY and CDR2 SMNVEV (reference sequence). The CDR3 is 16 residues long. CDR3 nucleotide sequence: TGTGCCAGCAGTTCCATGACTAGCGAACCCTCCTACGAGCAGTACTTC. As protein: CASSSMTSEPSYEQYF.

The rearrangement uses TRBV5-4 and TRBJ1-2, with 7 bases matching TRBD1. CDR1 is SGHNT and CDR2 is YYREEE in the germline V gene (reference sequence). This CDR3 comprises 13 residues. V shed 4 bases and J 3 bases; nucleotides not matched to a gene: 3. CDR3 coding DNA: TGTGCCAGCAGCACCGGACAGGACTATGGCTACACCTTC. Translating it yields CASSTGQDYGYTF.